The rows below give T cell receptor beta chains drawn from one sample of a study of T cell repertoires in cytomegalovirus infection. Their target antigens are unknown. TCRdb fed the reads into MiXCR, producing one record per CDR3 protein. The repertoire holds approximately 350,000 distinct CDR3 sequences, with roughly 34% as singletons. The sequences come from cultured PBMCs, collected from culture after CMV antigen stimulation. These receptors were obtained from a human donor in good health (CMV status not recorded). Some clones in this sample may be carry-over from other donors' samples. CDR3s include the opening cysteine and the closing phenylalanine or tryptophan. Each record gives: V gene, clone size, D gene, J gene, CDR3 protein, CDR3 DNA. D genes are given only for firm matches. Clone size is not always given. Where it is, it says once, few, many or a class for expanded clones.

v_call: TRBV20-1; clone_size: once; d_call: -; j_call: TRBJ1-4; cdr3_aa: CSARDPGSGEKLFF; cdr3_nt: TGCAGTGCTAGAGACCCAGGCTCGGGGGAAAAACTGTTTTTT
v_call: TRBV7-9; clone_size: -; d_call: -; j_call: TRBJ1-2; cdr3_aa: CASSDGVRGSANYGYTF; cdr3_nt: TGTGCCAGCAGCGACGGTGTCAGGGGAAGTGCGAACTATGGCTACACCTTC
v_call: TRBV28; clone_size: -; d_call: TRBD1; j_call: TRBJ1-5; cdr3_aa: CASSLHRGSNQPQHF; cdr3_nt: TGTGCCAGCAGTTTACACAGGGGATCTAATCAGCCCCAGCATTTT
v_call: TRBV19; clone_size: -; d_call: -; j_call: TRBJ2-7; cdr3_aa: CASSIRTDPYEQYF; cdr3_nt: TGTGCCAGTAGTATCCGGACCGACCCCTACGAGCAGTACTTC
v_call: TRBV28; clone_size: few; d_call: -; j_call: TRBJ2-2; cdr3_aa: CASSLFWFVGAENTGELFF; cdr3_nt: TGTGCCAGCAGCTTGTTCTGGTTCGTTGGGGCAGAGAACACCGGGGAGCTGTTTTTT
v_call: TRBV7-4; clone_size: -; d_call: TRBD2; j_call: TRBJ2-3; cdr3_aa: CASSPLRREAGADTQYF; cdr3_nt: TGTGCCAGCAGCCCACTGAGGCGGGAGGCGGGGGCAGATACGCAGTATTTT
v_call: TRBV4-2; clone_size: -; d_call: -; j_call: TRBJ2-7; cdr3_aa: CASSPPSGYEQYF; cdr3_nt: TGTGCCAGCAGCCCGCCTTCCGGTTACGAGCAGTACTTC
v_call: TRBV6-1; clone_size: few; d_call: -; j_call: TRBJ2-1; cdr3_aa: CASSFFRGPGVNEQFF; cdr3_nt: TGTGCCAGCAGTTTCTTCCGCGGGCCAGGGGTCAATGAGCAGTTCTTC
v_call: TRBV7-8; clone_size: -; d_call: -; j_call: TRBJ2-1; cdr3_aa: CASSLIAGWEQFF; cdr3_nt: TGTGCCAGCAGCTTAATTGCGGGCTGGGAGCAGTTCTTC
v_call: TRBV4-3; clone_size: -; d_call: TRBD1; j_call: TRBJ1-2; cdr3_aa: CASSQVPGQVPPGYTF; cdr3_nt: TGCGCCAGCAGCCAGGTCCCGGGACAGGTACCCCCCGGCTACACCTTC
v_call: TRBV7-2; clone_size: many; d_call: -; j_call: TRBJ2-5; cdr3_aa: CASSFWNLQETQYF; cdr3_nt: TGTGCCAGCAGCTTCTGGAACCTCCAAGAGACCCAGTACTTC
v_call: TRBV7-3; clone_size: -; d_call: -; j_call: TRBJ1-1; cdr3_aa: CASSSSENTEAFF; cdr3_nt: TGTGCCAGCAGCTCCAGTGAGAACACTGAAGCTTTCTTT
v_call: TRBV4-2; clone_size: -; d_call: TRBD2; j_call: TRBJ2-7; cdr3_aa: CASSRGLAEKPYEQYF; cdr3_nt: TGTGCCAGCAGCCGAGGACTAGCGGAAAAACCCTACGAGCAGTACTTC
v_call: TRBV10-3; clone_size: few; d_call: -; j_call: TRBJ2-1; cdr3_aa: CAISDSKGGSPYNEQFF; cdr3_nt: TGTGCCATCAGTGACTCCAAAGGGGGGAGTCCCTACAATGAGCAGTTCTTC
v_call: TRBV6-6; clone_size: -; d_call: TRBD1; j_call: TRBJ2-3; cdr3_aa: CASRETGVGVDTQYF; cdr3_nt: TGTGCCAGCAGGGAGACAGGGGTAGGCGTAGATACGCAGTATTTT
v_call: TRBV15; clone_size: -; d_call: -; j_call: TRBJ2-7; cdr3_aa: CATSRGLTPNEQYF; cdr3_nt: TGTGCCACCAGCAGAGGACTGACTCCCAACGAGCAGTACTTC
v_call: TRBV7-9; clone_size: -; d_call: -; j_call: TRBJ2-3; cdr3_aa: CASSFGGQDTQYF; cdr3_nt: TGTGCCAGCAGCTTTGGAGGGCAAGATACGCAGTATTTT
v_call: TRBV6-2/TRBV6-3; clone_size: -; d_call: -; j_call: TRBJ2-4; cdr3_aa: CASSVDLLADNIQYF; cdr3_nt: TGTGCCAGCAGTGTCGACTTACTCGCGGACAACATTCAGTACTTC
v_call: TRBV7-2; clone_size: -; d_call: -; j_call: TRBJ1-3; cdr3_aa: CASSWDRGNTIYF; cdr3_nt: TGTGCCAGCAGCTGGGACCGCGGAAACACCATATATTTT
v_call: TRBV7-2; clone_size: few; d_call: -; j_call: TRBJ2-2; cdr3_aa: CASSVDAYGYTGELFF; cdr3_nt: TGTGCCAGCAGCGTGGACGCTTATGGGTACACCGGGGAGCTGTTTTTT
v_call: TRBV7-2; clone_size: many; d_call: -; j_call: TRBJ2-5; cdr3_aa: CASSLAAGNIQETQYF; cdr3_nt: TGTGCCAGCAGCTTAGCCGCGGGTAATATCCAAGAGACCCAGTACTTC
v_call: TRBV7-8; clone_size: -; d_call: -; j_call: TRBJ2-1; cdr3_aa: CASSGVLGGNEQFF; cdr3_nt: TGTGCCAGCAGCGGCGTATTAGGGGGGAATGAGCAGTTCTTC
v_call: TRBV7-2; clone_size: many; d_call: -; j_call: TRBJ2-1; cdr3_aa: CASSPPTRPNEQFF; cdr3_nt: TGTGCCAGCAGCCCCCCGACTAGGCCCAATGAGCAGTTCTTC
v_call: TRBV19; clone_size: -; d_call: -; j_call: TRBJ2-7; cdr3_aa: CASRLFAGSYEQYF; cdr3_nt: TGTGCCAGTAGGTTGTTTGCAGGCTCCTACGAGCAGTACTTC
v_call: TRBV27; clone_size: -; d_call: TRBD2; j_call: TRBJ2-1; cdr3_aa: CASSLRQGETGTSGGNEQFF; cdr3_nt: TGTGCCAGCAGTTTACGACAGGGGGAGACCGGGACTAGCGGGGGGAATGAGCAGTTCTTC